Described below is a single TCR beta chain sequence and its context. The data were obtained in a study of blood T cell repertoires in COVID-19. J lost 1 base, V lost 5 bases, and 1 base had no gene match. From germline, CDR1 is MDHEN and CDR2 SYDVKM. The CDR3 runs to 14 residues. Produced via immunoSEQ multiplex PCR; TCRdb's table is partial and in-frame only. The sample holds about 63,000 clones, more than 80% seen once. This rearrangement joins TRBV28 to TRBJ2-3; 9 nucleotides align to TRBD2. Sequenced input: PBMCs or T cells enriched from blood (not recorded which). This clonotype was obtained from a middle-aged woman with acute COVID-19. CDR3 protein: CASSKRGGTDTQYF. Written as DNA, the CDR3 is TGTGCCAGCAGTAAGCGGGGGGGCACAGATACGCAGTATTTT.